The source of this T cell receptor beta chain is a study of blood T cell repertoires in COVID-19. Looking at the study overall: PBMCs, B-cell-depleted T cells, or T cells provided the cDNA or gDNA that made up the material.

Participant ages covered roughly 18 to 89 years across around 22 US areas. The germline CDR1 and CDR2 sequences are MNHEY and SMNVEV (reference sequence). The CDR3 has 13 residues. Trimming took off 7 bases at V and 1 base at J, with 10 bases between the two ends. Per the authors' pipeline: By means of reference gene primer amplification, nucleated cell counts were estimated. Data came from immunoSEQ multiplex PCR; TCRdb stores just in-frame clones and leaves some out. The V and J calls and the clone size are those of that table, but D and trimming were determined from the DNA. The sample carries approximately 380,000 clones, 80% to 95% recorded once. This clone was picked up one time.

The TCR comes from a woman in her 40s who had been exposed to COVID-19. J is TRBJ1-1 and V is TRBV27; D gene uncertain. The sequenced sample consisted of PBMCs or T cells enriched from blood (not recorded which). CDR3 coding DNA: TGTGCCAGCAATCCCCGGGGGAACACTGAAGCTTTCTTT. As protein: CASNPRGNTEAFF.